A single sample is the source of the 29 T cell receptor beta chains below, sequenced in a study of human T cells and chemical hapten exposure. Via MiXCR, TCRdb re-called the RACE reads, giving one row per CDR3 protein. The repertoire consists of under 75,000 distinct CDR3 sequences, with about 8.5% occurring once and the leading ten covering nearly 3.5%. Stated time point: patch test 2, 6 weeks after DPC sensitization. As for treatment: therapeutic diphenylcyclopropenone sensitization with weekly scalp DPC. The material was whole blood, obtained in connection with sensitization to the hapten diphenylcyclopropenone (DPC). The receptors shown here come from a woman between 45 and 65 years old with alopecia areata. Some clones in this sample may be carry-over from other donors' samples.

The sample holds a few counts of this clonotype. This chain joins TRBV4-2 and TRBJ2-5; D is possibly TRBD2 (7 bases). Trimming took off 1 base at V and 5 bases at J, with 17 bases between the two ends. CDR1 and CDR2 (germline): LGHNA, YNFKEQ. CDR3 size: 16 residues. The CDR3 coding sequence is TGTGCCAGCAGCCAAGGGATGGGGGGGCCGGAGGAGACCCAGTACTTC. This codes for CASSQGMGGPEETQYF.

This clonotype was counted at least ten times. J is TRBJ1-1 and V is TRBV10-3, with no clear D. Germline V lookup: CDR1 ENHRY, CDR2 SYGVKD. This CDR3 contains 12 residues. The germline V and J ends were trimmed by 6 bases and 5 bases, with 10 bases remaining between them. The CDR3 nucleotides are TGTGCCATCAGATCGGGCGGGACTGAAGCTTTCTTT. As protein: CAIRSGGTEAFF.

In this sample, this clonotype turned up many times. The chain links TRBV29-1 to TRBJ1-1, with D tentatively TRBD1 (5 bases). The CDR3 totals 12 residues. Per the germline V gene, CDR1 is SQVTM and CDR2 is ANQGSEA. Deletions cut 7 bases from V and 6 bases from J, with 15 bases between. CDR3 sequence: CSAGGARAEAFF. The DNA of the CDR3 is TGCAGCGCTGGTGGGGCCAGGGCTGAAGCTTTCTTT.

This clonotype was recorded a few times. The rearrangement joins TRBV7-2 to TRBJ2-3, with 9 bases fitting TRBD2. The CDR3 is 17 amino acids. Trimming at V came to 3 bases and at J to 2 bases, leaving 9 bases not matched to a gene. In germline, CDR1 is SGHTA, CDR2 FQGNSA. The CDR3 nucleotides read TGTGCCAGCAGCTTCCACCAGCCTAGCGGGGCCACAGATACGCAGTATTTT. The encoded protein is CASSFHQPSGATDTQYF.

This clonotype has only a few counts. This chain joins TRBV5-1 and TRBJ2-3, with 9 positions matching TRBD1. The V gene end was trimmed by 2 bases and the J gene end by 1 base; junction bases not matched to a gene: 8. Germline loops: CDR1 SGHRS, CDR2 YFSETQ. CDR3 length: 17 residues. This CDR3 reads CASSLLTGGEGTDTQYF. Here the CDR3 DNA reads TGCGCCAGCAGCTTATTGACAGGGGGAGAGGGCACAGATACGCAGTATTTT.

This clonotype was observed at least ten times. This CDR3 is CASSLPNRGAQYF. CDR3 nucleotide sequence: TGTGCCAGCAGCCTTCCGAATCGGGGAGCCCAGTACTTC. V is TRBV7-9 and J is TRBJ2-5, with D tentatively TRBD2 (5 bases). The CDR3 is 13 amino acids. Trimming left V 5 bases short and J 9 bases short, with 16 bases between. Germline V gene data show CDR1 as SEHNR and CDR2 as FQNEAQ (reference sequence).

About this clonotype: With a much larger clone just one base away, this may be a read error. This chain uses TRBV18 with TRBJ1-2; D not resolved. CDR3 size: 13 residues. Germline V gene data show CDR1 as KGHSH and CDR2 as LQKENI. The ends were cut back, 3 bases at V and 7 bases at J, with 12 bases in the middle. In DNA form, the CDR3 reads TGTGCCAGCTCACCTCTAATGGGGTCTGGCTACACCTTC. Its translation is CASSPLMGSGYTF. Complete variable domain (other parts from reference TRBV18 and TRBJ1-2): NAGVMQNPRHLVRRRGQEARLRCSPMKGHSHVYWYRQLPEEGLKFMVYLQKENIIDESGMPKERFSAEFPKEGPSILRIQQVVRGDSAAYFCASSPLMGSGYTFGSGTRLTVV.

The chain employs TRBV5-1 and TRBJ1-5; no firm D call. The V gene lost 0 bases and the J gene lost 4 bases, with 8 bases spanning the gap. CDR1 and CDR2 from the germline V gene are SGHRS and YFSETQ. The CDR3 totals 14 residues. CDR3 sequence: CASSLGAANQPQHF. Here the CDR3 DNA reads TGCGCCAGCAGCTTGGGGGCGGCGAATCAGCCCCAGCATTTT. The entire variable domain, with the rest obtained from reference TRBV5-1 and TRBJ1-5, is as follows: KAGVTQTPRYLIKTRGQQVTLSCSPISGHRSVSWYQQTPGQGLQFLFEYFSETQRNKGNFPGRFSGRQFSNSRSEMNVSTLELGDSALYLCASSLGAANQPQHFGDGTRLSIL.

J is TRBJ2-2 and V is TRBV6-1, with TRBD1 matching 8 bases. Germline V CDR1 and CDR2: MNHNS, SASEGT. This CDR3 contains 16 residues. The trim removed 7 bases at V and 6 bases at J, leaving 13 bases unmatched. Here the CDR3 reads CASKDGDRRTSGELFF. CDR3 bases: TGTGCCAGCAAGGATGGGGACAGGCGAACGTCCGGGGAGCTGTTTTTT.

This clonotype was picked up many times. The chain combines TRBV2 with TRBJ1-5, with D hard to call. CDR3 length equals 15 residues. Trimming took 1 base from V and 5 from J, leaving 12 bases between them. Germline V gene data show CDR1 as SNHLY and CDR2 as FYNNEI. The CDR3 loop is CASSEEGRVHQPQHF. The CDR3 region has the DNA TGTGCCAGCAGTGAAGAGGGCAGAGTCCATCAGCCCCAGCATTTT.

In its sample, this clonotype was seen many times. The chain combines TRBV29-1 with TRBJ1-4; maybe TRBD1 (5 bases). Between the trimmed V and J ends, which lost 4 bases and 0 bases, there was a span of 15 bases. CDR1 SQVTM and CDR2 ANQGSEA come from the germline V gene. The CDR3 has 16 residues. CDR3 bases: TGCAGCGTTGGTGGGACGGATCAATCAACTAATGAAAAACTGTTTTTT. Translated, it gives CSVGGTDQSTNEKLFF.

This clonotype was seen a few times. V and J are TRBV2 and TRBJ2-1, with 7 nucleotides matching TRBD2. Per the germline V gene, CDR1 is SNHLY and CDR2 is FYNNEI. The CDR3 loop spans 13 amino acids. Losses at the gene ends were 4 bases for V and 10 bases for J; bases not matched to a gene: 7. The CDR3 here is CASSAWGGREQFF. In nucleotides, the CDR3 is TGTGCCAGCAGTGCCTGGGGGGGTAGGGAGCAGTTCTTC. Looking up the rest from reference TRBV2 and TRBJ2-1 gives the full variable domain: EPEVTQTPSHQVTQMGQEVILRCVPISNHLYFYWYRQILGQKVEFLVSFYNNEISEKSEIFDDQFSVERPDGSNFTLKIRSTKLEDSAMYFCASSAWGGREQFFGPGTRLTVL.

This clonotype came up a few times. This sequence joins TRBV7-2 and TRBJ2-7; 11 bases map to TRBD2. With 5 bases clipped from V and 1 base from J, the junction kept 1 base outside the gene matches. CDR1 is SGHTA and CDR2 is FQGNSA in the germline V gene. The CDR3 extends over 14 amino acids. The CDR3 reads CASSRTSGSYEQYF. Here the CDR3 DNA reads TGTGCCAGCAGCCGGACTAGCGGGTCCTACGAGCAGTACTTC.

The chain is built from TRBV12-5 and TRBJ2-3, with a weak D call TRBD1 (5 bases). This CDR3 is 13 amino acids long. Germline values: CDR1 LGHNT, CDR2 FRNRAP. V dropped 0 bases and J dropped 6 bases, with 7 bases sitting between them. The CDR3 coding sequence is TGTGCTAGTGGTTTGGTGGCAGGGGATACGCAGTATTTT. Protein product: CASGLVAGDTQYF.

This clonotype was recorded a few times. CDR3 nucleotides: TGTGCCACGGGGGGGGTCTATGGCTACACCTTC. This gives the protein CATGGVYGYTF. The chain combines TRBV19 with TRBJ1-2; tentative D call: TRBD1 (5 bases). Germline V gene data show CDR1 as LNHDA and CDR2 as SQIVND (reference sequence). There are 11 residues in the CDR3. The germline V and J ends were trimmed by 10 bases and 4 bases, with 10 bases remaining between them. The full variable domain, with the rest looked up from reference TRBV19 and TRBJ1-2, is DGGITQSPKYLFRKEGQNVTLSCEQNLNHDAMYWYRQDPGQGLRLIYYSQIVNDFQKGDIAEGYSVSREKKESFPLTVTSAQKNPTAFYLCATGGVYGYTFGSGTRLTVV.

Many counts were recorded for this clonotype. This sequence joins TRBV7-9 and TRBJ1-2; D not certain. Trimming took off 5 bases at V and 3 bases at J, with 16 bases between the two ends. Germline-derived CDR1 and CDR2 are SEHNR and FQNEAQ (reference sequence). This CDR3 has 15 amino acids. CDR3 residues: CASSASLNPYYGYTF. CDR3 in DNA: TGTGCCAGCAGCGCTTCCTTGAACCCGTACTATGGCTACACCTTC.

J is TRBJ2-1 and V is TRBV6-1, with 10 bases matching TRBD2. Germline V gene data show CDR1 as MNHNS and CDR2 as SASEGT. The trim removed 9 bases at V and 3 bases at J, leaving 5 bases unmatched. This CDR3 is 14 amino acids long. The CDR3 here is CASRRLAGYNEQFF. CDR3 in DNA: TGTGCCAGTAGAAGACTAGCGGGCTACAATGAGCAGTTCTTC.

This clonotype was detected only a few times. The chain joins TRBV5-6 to TRBJ2-6; D remains ambiguous. The germline V gene has CDR1 SGHDT and CDR2 YYEEEE. The CDR3 is 16 residues long. Trimming shortened V by 4 bases and J by 0 bases, and 11 bases separated the two germline ends. The CDR3 DNA reads TGTGCCAGCAGCCTCTATCGCACCTCTGGGGCCAACGTCCTGACTTTC. Protein product: CASSLYRTSGANVLTF.

This clonotype was seen repeatedly, ten times or more. V is TRBV9 and J is TRBJ2-7; 7 bases match TRBD2. Trimming at V came to 2 bases and at J to 5 bases, leaving 4 bases not matched to a gene. This CDR3 comprises 13 residues. Germline CDR1 SGDLS, CDR2 YYNGEE. CDR3 sequence (DNA): TGTGCCAGCAGCGTGGGAGGGTCCCACGAGCAGTACTTC. This codes for CASSVGGSHEQYF.

The table lists this clonotype with a few counts. The chain employs TRBV12-3 or TRBV12-4 and TRBJ1-2, with D tentatively TRBD1 (5 bases). Trimming stripped 5 bases from V and 2 bases from J, with 12 bases between. CDR3 length: 14 amino acids. The CDR3 protein is CASSRGQKNYGYTF. Here the CDR3 DNA reads TGTGCCAGCAGTAGGGGTCAGAAGAACTATGGCTACACCTTC.

This clonotype was picked up one time. The CDR3 sequence: CASSQEKTSGTDTQYF. For the CDR3, the DNA is TGTGCCAGCAGCCAAGAAAAGACTAGCGGCACAGATACGCAGTATTTT. This chain uses TRBV4-2 with TRBJ2-3; 8 bases are a match to TRBD2. J gave up 1 base and V 0 bases, and 3 bases lay outside the gene matches. Germline V lookup: CDR1 LGHNA, CDR2 YNFKEQ. The CDR3 consists of 16 residues.

The gene calls are TRBV20-1 and TRBJ1-1, with a possible D match to TRBD1 (6 bases). Deletions cut 0 bases from V and 5 bases from J, with 10 bases between. Germline loops: CDR1 DFQATT, CDR2 SNEGSKA (reference sequence). The CDR3 extends over 13 amino acids. The DNA for the CDR3 is TGCAGTGCTAGAGAGGGGGGCAGGACTGAAGCTTTCTTT. Translating gives CSAREGGRTEAFF.

This clonotype was seen only a few times. The V and J genes are TRBV6-1 and TRBJ1-1; the D is unclear. Trimming pared 7 bases from V and 0 bases from J, leaving 9 bases between. Germline CDR1 is MNHNS and CDR2 is SASEGT. CDR3 length: 13 residues. The CDR3 region is CASTEHVNTEAFF. The CDR3 DNA sequence: TGTGCCAGCACAGAGCACGTGAACACTGAAGCTTTCTTT.

This clonotype has a handful of counts. This sequence joins TRBV27 and TRBJ2-2; 7 bases are a match to TRBD2. Germline loops: CDR1 MNHEY, CDR2 SMNVEV (reference sequence). The CDR3 runs 14 residues. Trimming at V came to 5 bases and at J to 6 bases, leaving 6 bases not matched to a gene. In nucleotides, the CDR3 is TGTGCCAGCAGTACACTGACTAGCCCCGGGGAGCTGTTTTTT. Translation: CASSTLTSPGELFF.

The chain employs TRBV6-5 and TRBJ2-3; D ambiguous. V was pared by 4 bases and J by 5 bases, with 10 bases between. The CDR3 sequence is 13 residues long. Germline V lookup: CDR1 MNHEY, CDR2 SVGAGI. The CDR3 DNA reads as TGTGCCAGCAGTTCTAGAATCGGAGATACGCAGTATTTT. This codes for CASSSRIGDTQYF.

V is TRBV5-6 and J is TRBJ1-1, with unresolved D. V gave up 2 bases and J gave up 5 bases, with 7 bases separating them. The CDR3 totals 12 residues. CDR1 is SGHDT and CDR2 is YYEEEE in the germline V gene. CDR3 in amino acids: CASSFTLTEAFF. CDR3 sequence (DNA): TGTGCCAGCAGCTTCACACTGACTGAAGCTTTCTTT.

This clonotype was seen only a few times. This sequence joins TRBV27 and TRBJ2-1; D remains unclear. There are 14 residues in the CDR3. Germline V gene sequence: CDR1 MNHEY, CDR2 SMNVEV (reference sequence). The germline V and J ends were trimmed by 6 bases and 3 bases, with 12 bases remaining between them. The CDR3 DNA follows: TGTGCCAGCAGCCAAAGTGGCAGCTACAATGAGCAGTTCTTC. Protein: CASSQSGSYNEQFF.

This clonotype was observed at least ten times. The chain links TRBV5-1 to TRBJ1-1; D is unclear. This CDR3 is built from 11 residues. V was shortened by 4 bases and J by 3 bases, with 4 bases between the two germline ends. Germline CDR1 reads SGHRS; CDR2 reads YFSETQ. DNA for the CDR3: TGCGCCAGCAGCCGGGACACTGAAGCTTTCTTT. It encodes CASSRDTEAFF.

The count of this clonotype is one. The V call is TRBV5-4, the J call TRBJ1-1; no clear D. This CDR3 is built from 14 residues. Germline-derived CDR1 and CDR2 are SGHNT and YYREEE (reference sequence). The V and J ends lost 0 bases and 3 bases respectively, with 9 bases between them. The CDR3 spells CASSLEASHTEAFF. The CDR3 DNA follows: TGTGCCAGCAGCTTGGAGGCCAGTCACACTGAAGCTTTCTTT.